The rows below give T cell receptor beta chains drawn from one sample of a study of T cells in Graves' hyperthyroidism and ophthalmopathy. Each CDR3 protein is one row after TCRdb ran MiXCR on the multiplex PCR reads. The sample has hundreds of thousands of distinct CDR3 sequences, just under 45% seen once; the top ten hold 6.5% to 9%. Sequences were obtained from peripheral blood or thyroid tissue (not recorded which). The receptors derive from an adult man with Graves' disease, either hyperthyroidism or ophthalmopathy (not recorded which). Both conserved end residues are part of each CDR3. Fields, in order: D gene, V gene, J gene, clone size, CDR3 DNA, CDR3 protein. A D gene is named only where the DNA matches it firmly. A clone size is listed for some rows: how often the clone was seen (once, few, many), or a class if it is expanded.

-	TRBV12-3/TRBV12-4	TRBJ1-5	-	TGTGCCAGCAGTTTAGTAGGCAGAAGCAATCAGCCCCAGCATTTT	CASSLVGRSNQPQHF
-	TRBV20-1	TRBJ1-5	-	TGCAGTGCTAGTTTCGTGGTAGGGGAGGGGCCCCAGCATTTT	CSASFVVGEGPQHF
-	TRBV12-3/TRBV12-4	TRBJ1-5	-	TGTGCCAGCTCACCGCCTGCCCCACAGCCCCAGCATTTT	CASSPPAPQPQHF
TRBD1	TRBV24-1	TRBJ1-5	many	TGTGCCACCAGTGATGGTGACAGGGTGGGTCAGCCCCAGCATTTT	CATSDGDRVGQPQHF
-	TRBV6-6	TRBJ1-1	few	TGTGCCAGCAGTTACTCAGCGTTTAGAGGCACTGAAGCTTTCTTT	CASSYSAFRGTEAFF
-	TRBV7-2	TRBJ1-1	-	TGTGCCAGCAGCTTAGCCGCAGGGTGGGGGCTCACTGAAGCTTTCTTT	CASSLAAGWGLTEAFF
-	TRBV7-9	TRBJ1-5	once	TGTGCCATCAGTTTAGCGGGCAGGGATCAGCCCCAGCATTTT	CAISLAGRDQPQHF
TRBD1	TRBV7-3	TRBJ2-2	-	TGTGCCAGCAGCGCCCAGGGGGCCGGGGAGCTGTTTTTT	CASSAQGAGELFF
-	TRBV10-2	TRBJ2-5	-	TGCGCCAGCAGTGAGTCGCCATACCAAGAGACCCAGTACTTC	CASSESPYQETQYF
-	TRBV9	TRBJ1-6	-	TGTGCCAGCAGCTCTAGCTTCGATTCACCCCTCCACTTT	CASSSSFDSPLHF
-	TRBV9	TRBJ1-1	once	TGTGCCAGCAGCGCGTCGGGGGGAGGGACTGAAGCTTTCTTT	CASSASGGGTEAFF
-	TRBV19	TRBJ1-2	-	TGTGCCAGTAGACTCCCAGGGAATGGCTACACCTTC	CASRLPGNGYTF
-	TRBV25-1	TRBJ1-2	-	TGTGCCAGTTATTCCTATGGCTACACCTTC	CASYSYGYTF
-	TRBV7-3	TRBJ2-2	-	TGTGCCAGCAGCCCACAGGGGGGAGGGCCTCCCTTTGGGACCGGGGAGCTGTTTTTT	CASSPQGGGPPFGTGELFF
TRBD1	TRBV24-1	TRBJ1-5	-	TGTGCCACCAGCGCCACAGGGGGGGCACAGCCCCAGCATTTT	CATSATGGAQPQHF
TRBD2	TRBV7-9	TRBJ2-2	few	TGTGCCAGCAGCGGGCACCGGGACTACGCATGCACCGGGGAGCTGTTTTTT	CASSGHRDYACTGELFF
-	TRBV9	TRBJ1-5	many	TGTGCCAGCAGCGCCCAGGGCCACAATCAGCCCCAGCATTTT	CASSAQGHNQPQHF